This T cell receptor (beta chain) emerged from a study of T cell changes during pregnancy in multiple sclerosis. Sequencing used immunoSEQ multiplex PCR; TCRdb keeps in-frame clones, though not all of them. The sample holds about 87,000 clones, about 94% seen once. CDR3 length: 16 residues. Trimming took 0 bases from V and 3 from J; bases not matched to a gene: 5. The germline V gene has CDR1 SNHLY and CDR2 FYNNEI. This specimen consisted of peripheral blood, obtained in the third trimester of pregnancy. This sequence originates from a female donor in good health, enrolled as a control in a pregnancy study. J is TRBJ1-3 and V is TRBV2; 7 bases are a match to TRBD1. The CDR3 region has the DNA TGTGCCAGCAGTGAAGCGCTAGGGGGCCTTGGAAACACCATATATTTT. It encodes CASSEALGGLGNTIYF.